The T cell receptor (beta chain) described here comes from a study of cytomegalovirus exposure and HLA in healthy donors. General study findings and limits: A later analysis showed HLA-associated TCR beta chains outstripping equally common others in clonal expansion. Using a false discovery rate of 0.05, a later analysis showed that approximately 17,000 TCR beta sequences were associated with HLA alleles.

Remarks on this clone: Its antigen is still unknown.

The PCR ran on 60 Vbeta and 13 Jbeta primers. TCRdb's table, derived via immunoSEQ multiplex PCR, lists solely in-frame clones and lacks some. The sample consists of 130,000 to 150,000 clones, over 70% of them appearing once. This CDR3 spans 12 amino acids. Germline loops: CDR1 SGHTA, CDR2 FQGNSA. Losses at the gene ends were 3 bases for V and 7 bases for J; bases not matched to a gene: 2. Source material: PBMCs. The sequence was obtained from a man aged 40-49 years in good health and CMV-seropositive. The chain is built from TRBV7-2 and TRBJ2-7, with TRBD2 identical over 8 bases. The chain's CDR3 is CASSFIAGEQYF. In DNA, the CDR3 is TGTGCCAGCAGCTTTATAGCGGGGGAGCAGTACTTC.